This TCR beta chain derives from a study of tumor-infiltrating lymphocytes in oesophageal squamous cell carcinoma. V lost 0 bases to trimming and J lost 3 bases, with 8 bases between them. CDR3 length: 14 amino acids. CDR1 is MGHRA, CDR2 YSYEKL, per germline. This clonotype was picked up many times. MiXCR, run by TCRdb on the PCR reads, gives a single entry per CDR3 protein. This table holds 20,000 or so distinct CDR3 sequences, under 50% found once. This TCR came from a male donor with esophageal squamous cell carcinoma. The chain carries TRBV4-1 and TRBJ1-2; D remains unclear. Sequenced sample: normal esophageal tissue next to the tumor. CDR3 bases: TGCGCCAGCAGCCAAGATATTGGGGACTATGGCTACACCTTC. Its protein product is CASSQDIGDYGYTF.